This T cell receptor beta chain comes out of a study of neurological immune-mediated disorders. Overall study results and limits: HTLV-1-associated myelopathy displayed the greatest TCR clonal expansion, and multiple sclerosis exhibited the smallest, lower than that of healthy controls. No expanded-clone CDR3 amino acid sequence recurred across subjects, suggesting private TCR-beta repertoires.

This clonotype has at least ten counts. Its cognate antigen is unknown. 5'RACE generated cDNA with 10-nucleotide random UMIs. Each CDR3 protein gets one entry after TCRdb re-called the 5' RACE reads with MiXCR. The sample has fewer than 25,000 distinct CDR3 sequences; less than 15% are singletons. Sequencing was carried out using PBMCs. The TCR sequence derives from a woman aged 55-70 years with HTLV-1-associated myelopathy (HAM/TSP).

The CDR3 coding sequence is TGTGCCAGCAGCTTAAGGCCCGGGACAGGGATGGCTGAAGCTTTCTTT. This gives the protein CASSLRPGTGMAEAFF. The V call is TRBV7-9, the J call TRBJ1-1; 9 bases are a match to TRBD1. Per the germline V gene, CDR1 is SEHNR and CDR2 is FQNEAQ (reference sequence). With V trimmed by 2 bases and J by 6 bases, 10 bases remained unmatched. There are 16 residues in the CDR3.